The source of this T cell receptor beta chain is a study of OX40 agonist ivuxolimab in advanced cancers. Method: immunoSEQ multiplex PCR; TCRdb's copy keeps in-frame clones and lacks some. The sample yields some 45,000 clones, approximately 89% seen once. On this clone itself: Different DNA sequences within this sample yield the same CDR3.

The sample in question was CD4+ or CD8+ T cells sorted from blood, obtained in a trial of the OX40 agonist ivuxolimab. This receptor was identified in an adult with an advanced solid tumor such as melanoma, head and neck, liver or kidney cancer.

The CDR3 spells CASSYSGEQETQYF. CDR3 DNA sequence: TGTGCCAGCAGTTACTCAGGGGAACAAGAGACCCAGTACTTC. J is TRBJ2-5 and V is TRBV6-5, with D possibly TRBD1 on 5 matching bases. Germline V gives CDR1 MNHEY, CDR2 SVGAGI. The CDR3 is 14 amino acids. Trimming cost V 0 bases and J 2 bases, with 7 bases left between them.